The next 18 T cell receptor beta chains were all read from a single sample in a study of blood T cell repertoires in COVID-19. Libraries were prepared by immunoSEQ multiplex PCR; TCRdb keeps only in-frame clonotypes and omits some of them. Among more than 200,000 clones listed, 70% to 90% were seen once. Sequencing was done on a sample of peripheral blood. These receptors were taken from a woman aged 45-59 years with COVID-19, enrolled during active disease.

The chain links TRBV6-1 to TRBJ2-7; D is perhaps TRBD1 (6 bases). This CDR3 contains 14 residues. V lost 3 bases to trimming and J lost 2 bases, with 11 bases between them. Germline values: CDR1 MNHNS, CDR2 SASEGT. The DNA of the CDR3 is TGTGCCAGCAGTGATCTCCCAGGGGCCTACGAGCAGTACTTC. It translates to CASSDLPGAYEQYF.

The chain combines TRBV6-2 or TRBV6-3 with TRBJ2-1; 7 bases match TRBD1. Looked up from germline, CDR1 is MNHEY and CDR2 is SVGEGT. The trim removed 5 bases at V and 7 bases at J, leaving 8 bases unmatched. The CDR3 contains 14 residues. The CDR3 DNA reads TGTGCCAGCAGTCGGGACAGTATTCGAAATGAGCAGTTCTTC. Its translation is CASSRDSIRNEQFF.

The chain links TRBV19 to TRBJ2-3, with D possibly TRBD1 on 6 matching bases. Trimming removed 8 bases at V and 0 bases at J, with 9 bases between. Germline V gives CDR1 LNHDA, CDR2 SQIVND (reference sequence). This CDR3 has 13 residues. CDR3 amino acids: CASGTTSTDTQYF. CDR3 in DNA: TGTGCCAGTGGGACAACTAGCACAGATACGCAGTATTTT.

This CDR3 is CASSPNVRDNQETQYF. CDR3 nucleotides: TGTGCCAGCAGTCCCAATGTGAGGGATAACCAAGAGACCCAGTACTTC. The chain combines TRBV6-6 with TRBJ2-5, with D possibly TRBD2 on 5 matching bases. Trimming took off 5 bases at V and 0 bases at J, with 16 bases between the two ends. This CDR3 contains 16 residues. Germline lookup yields CDR1 MNHNY and CDR2 SVGAGI (reference sequence).

This clone has a handful of counts. This rearrangement joins TRBV19 to TRBJ1-6; D not resolved. Germline CDR1 is LNHDA and CDR2 is SQIVND (reference sequence). The CDR3 covers 14 residues. V lost 4 bases and J 8 bases, leaving 12 bases between the germline ends. The CDR3 DNA follows: TGTGCCAGTAGTAGGGAGAGAGGGTATTCACCCCTCCACTTT. It codes for CASSRERGYSPLHF.

J is TRBJ1-5 and V is TRBV12-5; D gene uncertain. The germline V and J ends were trimmed by 0 bases and 7 bases, with 16 bases remaining between them. Germline lookup yields CDR1 LGHNT and CDR2 FRNRAP. The length of the CDR3 is 16 residues. CDR3 in amino acids: CASGLVLGRERQPQHF. The DNA of the CDR3 is TGTGCTAGTGGTTTGGTACTTGGGAGGGAAAGGCAGCCCCAGCATTTT.

The CDR3: CASSQPGRIETQYF. Here the CDR3 DNA reads TGTGCCAGCAGCCAACCGGGTCGCATTGAGACCCAGTACTTC. The chain combines TRBV3-1 (or the pseudogene TRBV3-2) with TRBJ2-5; D remains unclear. The germline CDR1 and CDR2 sequences are LGHDT and YNNKEL (reference sequence). There are 14 residues in the CDR3. Deletions cut 2 bases from V and 5 bases from J, with 12 bases between.

The chain joins TRBV11-2 to TRBJ2-7; D gene unclear. The CDR3 spans 14 residues. From germline, CDR1 is SGHAT and CDR2 FQNNGV. The V and J ends lost 1 base and 5 bases respectively, with 12 bases between them. CDR3 in amino acids: CASSLGRGLHEQYF. The CDR3 region has the DNA TGTGCCAGCAGCTTAGGCCGCGGCCTGCACGAGCAGTACTTC.

J is TRBJ2-3 and V is TRBV11-2; perhaps TRBD1 as D (6 bases). This CDR3 contains 15 residues. Germline V gives CDR1 SGHAT, CDR2 FQNNGV. V was pared by 4 bases and J by 2 bases, with 13 bases between. The CDR3 DNA sequence: TGTGCCAGCAGCTCAAAGACAGGCTACACAGATACGCAGTATTTT. It is translated as CASSSKTGYTDTQYF.

This clone has a single count. This chain connects TRBV6-5 to TRBJ2-4; D possibly corresponds to TRBD1 (8 bases). Germline CDR1 reads MNHEY; CDR2 reads SVGAGI. This CDR3 region has 11 residues. Trimming took 11 bases from V and 8 from J, leaving 13 bases between them. The CDR3 nucleotides read TGTGCCCGACAGGGGAGGGACATTCAGTACTTC. Encoded protein: CARQGRDIQYF.

This chain connects TRBV7-2 to TRBJ2-2; D is possibly TRBD2 (7 bases). This CDR3 is 15 amino acids long. From germline, CDR1 is SGHTA and CDR2 FQGNSA. V was cut by 2 bases and J by 8 bases, with 15 bases left in between. CDR3 sequence (DNA): TGTGCCAGCAGCTTAAATTCGGGGGGCCCGGGGGAGCTGTTTTTT. It is translated as CASSLNSGGPGELFF.

The rearrangement joins TRBV30 to TRBJ1-2; D possibly corresponds to TRBD1 (5 bases). Trimming removed 3 bases at V and 7 bases at J, with 21 bases between. Germline loops: CDR1 GTSNPN, CDR2 SVGIG (reference sequence). The CDR3 contains 15 residues. In nucleotides, the CDR3 is TGTGCCTGGAGGGCCCCGGACAACAATCGCGGTGGCTACACCTTC. It codes for CAWRAPDNNRGGYTF.

This clone was seen only a few times. The chain couples TRBV11-3 to TRBJ2-7; D may be TRBD2 (5 bases). CDR1 and CDR2 (germline): SGHNT, YENEEA. Between the trimmed V and J ends, which lost 1 base and 0 bases, there was a span of 10 bases. CDR3 length equals 15 residues. Written as DNA, the CDR3 is TGTGCCAGCAGCTTAGTTCGGGGTGCCTCCTACGAGCAGTACTTC. This encodes CASSLVRGASYEQYF.

This clone came up many times. V is TRBV11-1 and J is TRBJ2-1; TRBD1 is a possible D gene (6 bases). Germline assignment: CDR1 SGHAT and CDR2 FQDESV (reference sequence). V was shortened by 4 bases and J by 1 base, with 14 bases between the two germline ends. The CDR3 totals 16 residues. The CDR3 sequence: CASSYRVAESYNEQFF. The CDR3 DNA is TGTGCCAGCAGCTACAGGGTGGCTGAATCCTACAATGAGCAGTTCTTC.

A few counts support this clone. The chain links TRBV5-5 to TRBJ2-3; TRBD1 agrees at 10 bases. Germline V CDR1 and CDR2: SGHKS, YYEKEE (reference sequence). V shed 1 base and J 8 bases; nucleotides not matched to a gene: 7. This CDR3 has 15 residues. In DNA form, the CDR3 reads TGTGCCAGCAGCTTGAGGGACAGGGGTCTGAGTACGCAGTATTTT. Translating it yields CASSLRDRGLSTQYF.

This chain connects TRBV30 to TRBJ2-3; possibly TRBD1 for D (7 bases). CDR1 is GTSNPN, CDR2 SVGIG, per germline (reference sequence). CDR3 length: 13 amino acids. The CDR3 protein is CAYGGGPTDTQYF. CDR3 sequence (DNA): TGTGCTTATGGAGGGGGCCCCACAGATACGCAGTATTTT.

V and J are TRBV5-1 and TRBJ2-1, with TRBD2 identical over 12 bases. Losses at the gene ends were 0 bases for V and 0 bases for J; bases not matched to a gene: 4. CDR3 size: 18 residues. The V gene's germline CDR1 is SGHRS and CDR2 YFSETQ. The DNA for the CDR3 is TGCGCCAGCAGCTTGGCCACTAGCGGGGGGAGCTCCTACAATGAGCAGTTCTTC. Protein product: CASSLATSGGSSYNEQFF.

The chain carries TRBV5-4 and TRBJ1-1; 9 nucleotides match TRBD1. The CDR3 spans 15 residues. Germline loops: CDR1 SGHNT, CDR2 YYREEE (reference sequence). Trimming removed 4 bases from V and 0 bases from J; junction bases left unmatched: 4. The CDR3 reads CASSEGQGLNTEAFF. DNA of the CDR3: TGTGCCAGCAGCGAGGGACAGGGCCTGAACACTGAAGCTTTCTTT.